One sample yielded the 15 T cell receptor beta chains listed below, sequenced in a study of blood T cell repertoires in COVID-19. Clones were read by immunoSEQ multiplex PCR, and TCRdb kept only the in-frame ones, dropping some. The sample contains about 260,000 clones, around 89% of which appear only once. The material sequenced was PBMCs or T cells enriched from blood (not recorded which). The receptors come from a man between 50 and 59 years old who had been exposed to COVID-19.

The chain joins TRBV19 to TRBJ2-2, with a possible D match to TRBD1 (6 bases). The germline gives CDR1 LNHDA, CDR2 SQIVND (reference sequence). This CDR3 is 13 amino acids long. Between the trimmed V and J ends, which lost 6 bases and 4 bases, there was a span of 9 bases. CDR3 region: CASSQGGTGELFF. CDR3 coding DNA: TGTGCCAGTAGCCAAGGGGGCACCGGGGAGCTGTTTTTT.

The table lists this clone with a few counts. This chain links TRBV28 with TRBJ2-7; D possibly corresponds to TRBD1 (6 bases). Trimming left V 4 bases short and J 6 bases short, with 13 bases between. From germline, CDR1 is MDHEN and CDR2 SYDVKM. The CDR3 is 13 amino acids. CDR3 in DNA: TGTGCCAGCAGTTCGGCAGGGGTCTCCGAGCAGTACGTC. It is translated as CASSSAGVSEQYV.

This clone appeared a single time. The chain links TRBV2 to TRBJ1-5; D not certain. Germline values: CDR1 SNHLY, CDR2 FYNNEI. The CDR3 sequence is 13 residues long. V lost 3 bases and J 5 bases, leaving 8 bases between the germline ends. CDR3 sequence reads: CASSDISDQPQHF. DNA of the CDR3: TGTGCCAGCAGTGATATCTCGGATCAGCCCCAGCATTTT.

The chain recombines TRBV6-5 with TRBJ1-6, with a possible D match to TRBD1 (6 bases). Per the germline V gene, CDR1 is MNHEY and CDR2 is SVGAGI. Trimming took off 6 bases at V and 8 bases at J, with 8 bases between the two ends. The CDR3 consists of 12 residues. CDR3 coding DNA: TGTGCCAGCAGAACAGGGTATTCACCCCTCCACTTT. As protein: CASRTGYSPLHF.

The genes are TRBV7-2 and TRBJ1-2; 9 positions match TRBD1. The V segment lost 1 base and the J segment 8 bases; nucleotides outside the gene matches: 5. Germline loops: CDR1 SGHTA, CDR2 FQGNSA. CDR3 length: 14 amino acids. For the CDR3, the DNA is TGTGCCAGCAGCTTAGGGGGGACAGGGTCCGGCTACACCTTC. It codes for CASSLGGTGSGYTF.

The chain links TRBV28 to TRBJ1-5; perhaps TRBD1 as D (6 bases). The germline V gene encodes CDR1 MDHEN and CDR2 SYDVKM. This CDR3 contains 15 residues. V was trimmed by 4 bases and J by 1 base, leaving 11 bases between them. The CDR3 coding sequence is TGTGCCAGCAGTTCACCGGACAGCAGCAATCAGCCCCAGCATTTT. Translated, it gives CASSSPDSSNQPQHF.

The chain combines TRBV6-1 with TRBJ1-1; maybe TRBD1 (5 bases). Between the trimmed V and J ends, which lost 4 bases and 2 bases, there was a span of 17 bases. CDR3 length: 16 residues. Germline CDR1 MNHNS, CDR2 SASEGT. CDR3 nucleotide sequence: TGTGCCAGCAGTGGTATTTGGGGCGTAGGCAACACTGAAGCTTTCTTT. It specifies CASSGIWGVGNTEAFF.

The V call is TRBV5-4, the J call TRBJ1-2; unclear D gene. V lost 2 bases, J lost 3 bases, and 11 bases lay in between. Germline values: CDR1 SGHNT, CDR2 YYREEE (reference sequence). This CDR3 spans 14 amino acids. The CDR3 DNA is TGTGCCAGCAGCTTTCGGGGTACGGACTATGGCTACACCTTC. Encoded protein: CASSFRGTDYGYTF.

The V call is TRBV13, the J call TRBJ1-1; unclear D gene. This CDR3 has 15 amino acids. V gave up 5 bases and J gave up 1 base, with 14 bases separating them. CDR1 is PRHDT, CDR2 FYEKMQ, per germline (reference sequence). This CDR3 is CASSPRHLRNTEAFF. CDR3 DNA sequence: TGTGCCAGCAGCCCCAGGCACTTGAGGAACACTGAAGCTTTCTTT.

The V gene is TRBV28, the J gene TRBJ2-6, with D possibly matching TRBD1 (6 bases). The germline gives CDR1 MDHEN, CDR2 SYDVKM. There are 17 residues in the CDR3. Trimming shortened V by 6 bases and J by 1 base, and 16 bases separated the two germline ends. For the CDR3, the DNA is TGTGCCAGCAGCCACCGGGACATATTTTCTGGGGCCAACGTCCTGACTTTC. Translating it yields CASSHRDIFSGANVLTF.

This chain links TRBV9 with TRBJ2-7, with D possibly matching TRBD2 (5 bases). Trimming cost V 2 bases and J 3 bases, with 9 bases left between them. This CDR3 is built from 13 residues. CDR1 SGDLS and CDR2 YYNGEE come from the germline V gene. CDR3 sequence (DNA): TGTGCCAGCAGCGTGTCCGGAGGCTACGAGCAGTACTTC. Encoded protein: CASSVSGGYEQYF.

This sequence joins TRBV9 and TRBJ2-1, with D uncertain. The CDR3 has 15 amino acids. V lost 3 bases and J 4 bases, leaving 14 bases between the germline ends. Germline lookup yields CDR1 SGDLS and CDR2 YYNGEE. CDR3 amino acids: CASSELGPSYNEQFF. DNA for the CDR3: TGTGCCAGCAGCGAGCTAGGTCCGTCATACAATGAGCAGTTCTTC.

The V and J genes are TRBV5-1 and TRBJ2-7; TRBD1 might be the D (6 bases). CDR1 is SGHRS, CDR2 YFSETQ, per germline. This CDR3 has 13 amino acids. V shed 5 bases and J shed 3 bases, with 12 bases lying between them. CDR3 protein: CASRATGHYEQYF. The CDR3 bases are TGCGCCAGCAGAGCAACGGGACACTACGAGCAGTACTTC.

This chain links TRBV28 with TRBJ1-5; 9 nucleotides agree with TRBD1. This CDR3 is 14 amino acids long. Germline-derived CDR1 and CDR2 are MDHEN and SYDVKM. The J segment lost 7 bases and the V segment lost 6 bases, leaving 7 bases of the junction unmatched. CDR3 coding DNA: TGTGCCAGCAGACATACAGGGGGCCTACAGCCCCAGCATTTT. It yields the protein CASRHTGGLQPQHF. Variable domain in full (rest from reference TRBV28 and TRBJ1-5): DVKVTQSSRYLVKRTGEKVFLECVQDMDHENMFWYRQDPGLGLRLIYFSYDVKMKEKGDIPEGYSVSREKKERFSLILESASTNQTSMYLCASRHTGGLQPQHFGDGTRLSIL.

The rearrangement links TRBV5-5 to TRBJ1-2, with D tentatively TRBD1 (5 bases). The germline V gene has CDR1 SGHKS and CDR2 YYEKEE (reference sequence). This CDR3 comprises 14 residues. Trimming removed 0 bases from V and 3 bases from J, with 9 bases in between. This CDR3 reads CASSLVGGYYGYTF. CDR3 DNA sequence: TGTGCCAGCAGCTTGGTTGGGGGGTACTATGGCTACACCTTC.